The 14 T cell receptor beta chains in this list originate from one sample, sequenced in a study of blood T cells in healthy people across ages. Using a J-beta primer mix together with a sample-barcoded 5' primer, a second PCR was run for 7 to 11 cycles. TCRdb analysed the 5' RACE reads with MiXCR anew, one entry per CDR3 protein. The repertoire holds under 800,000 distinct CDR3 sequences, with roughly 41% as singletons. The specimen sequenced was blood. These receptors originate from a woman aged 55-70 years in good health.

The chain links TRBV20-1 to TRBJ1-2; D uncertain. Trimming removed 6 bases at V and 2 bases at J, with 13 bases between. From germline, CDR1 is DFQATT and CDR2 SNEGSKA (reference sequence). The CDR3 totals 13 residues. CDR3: CSAHTVGNYGYTF. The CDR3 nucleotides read TGCAGTGCCCATACCGTGGGGAACTATGGCTACACCTTC.

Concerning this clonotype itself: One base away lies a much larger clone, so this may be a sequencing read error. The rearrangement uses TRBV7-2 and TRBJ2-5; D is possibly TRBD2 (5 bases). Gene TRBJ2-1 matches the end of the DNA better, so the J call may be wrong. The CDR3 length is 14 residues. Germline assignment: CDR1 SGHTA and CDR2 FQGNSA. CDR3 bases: TGTGCCAGCAGCCCGACCGGGTATGGGGAGACCCAGTTCTTC. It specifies CASSPTGYGETQFF.

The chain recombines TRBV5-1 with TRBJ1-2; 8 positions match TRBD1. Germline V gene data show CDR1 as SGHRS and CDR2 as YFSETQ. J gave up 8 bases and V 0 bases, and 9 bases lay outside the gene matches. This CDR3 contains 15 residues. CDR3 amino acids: CASSLDQGARWGYTF. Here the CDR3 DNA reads TGCGCCAGCAGCTTGGATCAGGGGGCAAGATGGGGCTACACCTTC.

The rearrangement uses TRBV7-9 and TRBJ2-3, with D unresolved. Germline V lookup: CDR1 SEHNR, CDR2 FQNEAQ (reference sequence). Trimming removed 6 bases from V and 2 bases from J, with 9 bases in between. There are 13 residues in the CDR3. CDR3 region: CASRIVSTDTQYF. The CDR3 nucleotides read TGTGCCAGCAGGATCGTATCCACAGATACGCAGTATTTT.

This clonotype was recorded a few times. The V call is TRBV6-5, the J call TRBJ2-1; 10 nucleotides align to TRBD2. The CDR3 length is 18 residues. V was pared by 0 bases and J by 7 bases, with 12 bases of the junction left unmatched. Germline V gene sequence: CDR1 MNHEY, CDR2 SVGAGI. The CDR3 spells CASSYSIAGGLIGNEQFF. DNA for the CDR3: TGTGCCAGCAGTTACTCAATAGCGGGGGGCCTCATTGGGAATGAGCAGTTCTTC.

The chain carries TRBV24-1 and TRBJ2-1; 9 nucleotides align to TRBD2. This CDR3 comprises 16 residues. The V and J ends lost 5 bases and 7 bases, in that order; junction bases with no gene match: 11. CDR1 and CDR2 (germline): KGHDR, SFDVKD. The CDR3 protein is CATSAKRLAVTNEQFF. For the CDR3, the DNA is TGTGCCACCAGTGCCAAGCGACTAGCGGTCACGAATGAGCAGTTCTTC.

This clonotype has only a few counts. In DNA form, the CDR3 reads TGTGCCAGCAGCAGACGGGGATCCGGCGGGGAGACCCAGTACTTC. It specifies CASSRRGSGGETQYF. This chain joins TRBV11-3 and TRBJ2-5; tentatively, D is TRBD2 (5 bases). Trimming pared 5 bases from V and 5 bases from J, leaving 18 bases between. Germline CDR1 and CDR2: SGHNT and YENEEA. The CDR3 contains 15 residues. Full variable domain (rest looked up from reference TRBV11-3 and TRBJ2-5): EAGVVQSPRYKIIEKKQPVAFWCNPISGHNTLYWYLQNLGQGPELLIRYENEEAVDDSQLPKDRFSAERLKGVDSTLKIQPAELGDSAVYLCASSRRGSGGETQYFGPGTRLLVL.

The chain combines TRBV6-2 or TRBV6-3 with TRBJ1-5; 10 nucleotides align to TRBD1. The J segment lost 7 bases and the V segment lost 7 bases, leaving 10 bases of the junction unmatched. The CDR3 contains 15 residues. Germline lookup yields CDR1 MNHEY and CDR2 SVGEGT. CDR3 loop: CASTPRGQGFQPQHF. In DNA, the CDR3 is TGTGCCAGCACTCCTAGGGGACAGGGGTTCCAGCCCCAGCATTTT.

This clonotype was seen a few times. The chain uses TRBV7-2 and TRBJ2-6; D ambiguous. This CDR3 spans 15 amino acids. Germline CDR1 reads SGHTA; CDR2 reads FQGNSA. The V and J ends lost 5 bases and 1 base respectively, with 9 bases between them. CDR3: CASSPPYSGANVLTF. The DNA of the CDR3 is TGTGCCAGCAGCCCACCTTATTCTGGGGCCAACGTCCTGACTTTC.

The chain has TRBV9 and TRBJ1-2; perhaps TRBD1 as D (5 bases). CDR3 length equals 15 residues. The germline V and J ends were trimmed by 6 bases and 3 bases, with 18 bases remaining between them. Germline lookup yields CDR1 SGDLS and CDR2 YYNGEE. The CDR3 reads CASTPEGDGDYGYTF. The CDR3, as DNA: TGTGCCAGCACCCCTGAAGGGGACGGGGACTATGGCTACACCTTC.

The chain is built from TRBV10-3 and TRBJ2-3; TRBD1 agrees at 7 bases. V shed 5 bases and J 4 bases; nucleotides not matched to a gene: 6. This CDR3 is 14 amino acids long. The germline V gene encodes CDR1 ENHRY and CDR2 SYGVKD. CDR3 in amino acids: CAISSDREPDTQYF. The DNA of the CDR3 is TGTGCCATCAGTAGTGACAGGGAACCAGATACGCAGTATTTT.

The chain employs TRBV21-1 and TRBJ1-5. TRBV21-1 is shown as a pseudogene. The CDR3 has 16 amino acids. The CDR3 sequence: CASSTTRDGRYQPQHF. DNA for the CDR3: TGTGCCAGCAGCACTACCAGGGACGGCCGATATCAGCCCCAGCATTTT.

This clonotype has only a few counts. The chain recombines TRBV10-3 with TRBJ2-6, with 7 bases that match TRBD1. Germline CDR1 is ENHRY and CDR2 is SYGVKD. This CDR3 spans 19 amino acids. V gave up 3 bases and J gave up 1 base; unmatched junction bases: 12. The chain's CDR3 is CAISERFTGAGSGANVLTF. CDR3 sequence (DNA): TGTGCCATCAGTGAAAGATTTACAGGGGCCGGGTCTGGGGCCAACGTCCTGACTTTC.

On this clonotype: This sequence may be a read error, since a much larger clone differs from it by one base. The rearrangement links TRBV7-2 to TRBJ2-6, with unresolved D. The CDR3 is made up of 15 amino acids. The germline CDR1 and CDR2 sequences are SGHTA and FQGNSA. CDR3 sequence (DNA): TGTGCCAACAGCTTATCAGCCTCTGGGGCCAACGTCCTGACTTTC. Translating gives CANSLSASGANVLTF.